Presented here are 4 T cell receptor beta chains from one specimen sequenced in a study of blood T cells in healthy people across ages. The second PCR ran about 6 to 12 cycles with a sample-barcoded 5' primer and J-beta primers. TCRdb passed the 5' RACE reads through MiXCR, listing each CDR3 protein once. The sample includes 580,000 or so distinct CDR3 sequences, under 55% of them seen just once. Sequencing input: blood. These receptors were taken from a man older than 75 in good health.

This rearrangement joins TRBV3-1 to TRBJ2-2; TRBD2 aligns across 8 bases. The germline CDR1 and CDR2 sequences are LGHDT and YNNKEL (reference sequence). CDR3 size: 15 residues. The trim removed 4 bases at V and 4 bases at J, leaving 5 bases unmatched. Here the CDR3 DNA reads TGTGCCAGCAGCCCCCGGGGGGGCCTCACCGGGGAGCTGTTTTTT. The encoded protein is CASSPRGGLTGELFF.

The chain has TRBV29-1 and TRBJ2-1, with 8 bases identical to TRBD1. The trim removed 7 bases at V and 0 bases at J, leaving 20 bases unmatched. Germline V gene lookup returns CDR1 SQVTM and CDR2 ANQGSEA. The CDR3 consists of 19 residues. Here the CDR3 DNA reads TGCAGCGCGGAAGGGGTTAGAGAGGGACAGGACATCTCCTACAATGAGCAGTTCTTC. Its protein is CSAEGVREGQDISYNEQFF.

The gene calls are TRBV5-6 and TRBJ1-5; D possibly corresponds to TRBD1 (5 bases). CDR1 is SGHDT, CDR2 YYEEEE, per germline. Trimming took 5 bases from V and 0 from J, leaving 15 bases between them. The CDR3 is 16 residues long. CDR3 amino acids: CASSTFWGYSNQPQHF. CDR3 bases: TGTGCCAGCAGTACCTTTTGGGGGTATAGCAATCAGCCCCAGCATTTT.

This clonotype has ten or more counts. Here the CDR3 reads CASTSFDSNQPQHF. The DNA for the CDR3 is TGTGCCAGCACCTCTTTCGATAGCAATCAGCCCCAGCATTTT. The chain couples TRBV6-6 to TRBJ1-5; D is ambiguous. The CDR3 spans 14 residues. The germline V gene has CDR1 MNHNY and CDR2 SVGAGI (reference sequence). The germline V and J ends were trimmed by 7 bases and 0 bases, with 10 bases remaining between them.